This TCR beta chain emerged from a study of T cells in Graves' hyperthyroidism and ophthalmopathy. This clonotype appeared a few times. The investigators amplified TCR beta CDR3 regions from RNA transcripts. Carried out on the TCR CDR3, a first-round RT-PCR used the HTBI primer set. MiXCR was run by TCRdb on the multiplex PCR reads, yielding one entry per CDR3 protein. Of over 700,000 distinct CDR3 sequences detected, around a third appear once; the ten largest clones hold around 31%. The germline V and J ends were trimmed by 1 base and 7 bases, with 13 bases remaining between them. The CDR3 sequence is 15 residues long.

The sequencing input was blood. This clonotype was sampled from a woman in her thirties or forties with Graves' hyperthyroidism. This chain links TRBV12-3 or TRBV12-4 with TRBJ2-2, with D unresolved. The CDR3 region has the DNA TGTGCCAGCAGTTTAGGCCCGGGTTCGGGCGGGGAGCTGTTTTTT. This translates into CASSLGPGSGGELFF.